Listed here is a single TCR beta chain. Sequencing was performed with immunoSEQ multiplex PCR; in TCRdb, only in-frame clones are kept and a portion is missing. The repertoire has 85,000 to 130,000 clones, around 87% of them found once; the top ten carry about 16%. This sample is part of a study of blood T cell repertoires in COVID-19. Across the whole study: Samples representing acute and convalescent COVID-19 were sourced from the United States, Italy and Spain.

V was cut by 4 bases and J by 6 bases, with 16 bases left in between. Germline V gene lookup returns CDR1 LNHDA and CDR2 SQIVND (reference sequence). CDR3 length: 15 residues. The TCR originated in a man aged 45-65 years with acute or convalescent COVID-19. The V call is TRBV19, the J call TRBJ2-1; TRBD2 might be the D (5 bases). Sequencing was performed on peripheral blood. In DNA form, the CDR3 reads TGTGCCAGTAGTAAAGGAGGACCGCGACCCAATGAGCAGTTCTTC. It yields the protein CASSKGGPRPNEQFF. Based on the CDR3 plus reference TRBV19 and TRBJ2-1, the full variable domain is DGGITQSPKYLFRKEGQNVTLSCEQNLNHDAMYWYRQDPGQGLRLIYYSQIVNDFQKGDIAEGYSVSREKKESFPLTVTSAQKNPTAFYLCASSKGGPRPNEQFFGPGTRLTVL.